This T cell receptor beta chain was recorded in a study of early T cells in non-severe SARS-CoV-2 infection. MiXCR was run by TCRdb on the 5' RACE reads, yielding one entry per CDR3 protein. Seen here are roughly 35,000 distinct CDR3 sequences, less than 5% observed once, and the top ten hold more than 8.5%. Germline CDR1 is MDHEN and CDR2 is SYDVKM. The CDR3 consists of 15 residues. Trimming shortened V by 4 bases and J by 0 bases, and 12 bases separated the two germline ends. Findings and limits, study-wide: There was a bias toward anti-spike CD8 responses in VDJdb matching, which missed private and CD4 specificities.

This clonotype was detected ten times or more. As yet, its antigen is unknown. The source of this sequence is an adult who was a healthcare worker with PCR-confirmed SARS-CoV-2 infection or an uninfected control (not recorded which). The V and J genes are TRBV28 and TRBJ1-1; D is possibly TRBD1 (6 bases). Input material: whole blood. The CDR3 DNA follows: TGTGCCAGCAGTTCTGGACAGAAAATGAACACTGAAGCTTTCTTT. Its translation: CASSSGQKMNTEAFF. Drawing the rest from reference TRBV28 and TRBJ1-1, the complete variable domain is DVKVTQSSRYLVKRTGEKVFLECVQDMDHENMFWYRQDPGLGLRLIYFSYDVKMKEKGDIPEGYSVSREKKERFSLILESASTNQTSMYLCASSSGQKMNTEAFFGQGTRLTVV.